This passage covers 10 T cell receptor beta chains from one sample sequenced in a study of blood T cells in healthy people across ages. Alongside a J-beta primer mix, a sample-barcoded 5' primer served in a second PCR lasting roughly 6 to 11 cycles. MiXCR, applied by TCRdb to the 5' RACE reads, yields one record per CDR3 protein. The sample contains 800,000 to 1,300,000 distinct CDR3 sequences, less than 25% of which appear only once. The same sample was also studied in work on T cells of mothers and their children.

Source material: blood. These receptors originate from a girl aged 2-15 years in good health.

The V gene is TRBV24-1, the J gene TRBJ2-7; TRBD1 is a possible D gene (6 bases). V was clipped by 4 bases and J by 1 base, with 10 bases between them. This CDR3 contains 14 residues. The V gene's germline CDR1 is KGHDR and CDR2 SFDVKD. CDR3: CATSDQGISYEQYF. CDR3 coding DNA: TGTGCCACCAGTGACCAGGGGATTTCCTACGAGCAGTACTTC.

The rearrangement links TRBV6-1 to TRBJ2-5; 10 bases match TRBD2. Germline V gene sequence: CDR1 MNHNS, CDR2 SASEGT. The CDR3 is 16 residues long. V trimming: 8 bases; J trimming: 7 bases; junction bases outside the gene matches: 16. The DNA for the CDR3 is TGTGCCAGCCAGGCGGACCCAGCGGGAGGGTTAGGGACCCAGTACTTC. Protein sequence: CASQADPAGGLGTQYF.

In this sample, this clonotype turned up once. The genes are TRBV27 and TRBJ1-5; 7 bases match TRBD1. Trimming took 6 bases from V and 6 from J; bases not matched to a gene: 8. CDR1 is MNHEY, CDR2 SMNVEV, per germline (reference sequence). The CDR3 runs to 14 residues. CDR3 bases: TGTGCCAGCAGATCCGGGACAGATCTTCAGCCCCAGCATTTT. It is translated as CASRSGTDLQPQHF.

This chain joins TRBV3-1 and TRBJ2-5; D tentatively reads TRBD1 or TRBD2 (5 bases each). V was clipped by 8 bases and J by 4 bases, with 14 bases between them. This CDR3 has 13 amino acids. The germline CDR1 and CDR2 sequences are LGHDT and YNNKEL (reference sequence). The CDR3 region has the DNA TGTGCCAGCGGACGGGGCCTGGGAGAGACCCAGTACTTC. It is translated as CASGRGLGETQYF.

J is TRBJ2-1 and V is TRBV5-1, with 10 bases matching TRBD2. V was pared by 0 bases and J by 4 bases, with 4 bases of the junction left unmatched. Germline V gives CDR1 SGHRS, CDR2 YFSETQ. The CDR3 runs to 16 residues. CDR3 in amino acids: CASSLGSGRAYNEQFF. DNA of the CDR3: TGCGCCAGCAGCTTGGGAAGCGGGAGGGCTTACAATGAGCAGTTCTTC.

The chain links TRBV5-1 to TRBJ1-1; perhaps TRBD1 as D (5 bases). Per the germline V gene, CDR1 is SGHRS and CDR2 is YFSETQ. Trimming took 0 bases from V and 8 from J, leaving 20 bases between them. The CDR3 is made up of 16 amino acids. The CDR3 bases are TGCGCCAGCAGCTTGGATGACAGCGCGTGGGCCCACGAAGCTTTCTTT. Its translation: CASSLDDSAWAHEAFF.

The chain has TRBV7-8 and TRBJ2-7, with D perhaps assigned TRBD1 or TRBD2 (5 bases each). This CDR3 has 15 residues. The V gene's germline CDR1 is SGHVS and CDR2 FQNEAQ. Between the trimmed V and J ends, which lost 4 bases and 3 bases, there was a span of 16 bases. The CDR3 DNA sequence: TGTGCCAGCAGCTACAATAGGGACGGCTACTACGAGCAGTACTTC. Its translation is CASSYNRDGYYEQYF. Supplemented by reference TRBV7-8 and TRBJ2-7, the full variable domain reads GAGVSQSPRYKVAKRGQDVALRCDPISGHVSLFWYQQALGQGPEFLTYFQNEAQLDKSGLPSDRFFAERPEGSVSTLKIQRTQQEDSAVYLCASSYNRDGYYEQYFGPGTRLTVT.

This clonotype was observed a few times. The chain couples TRBV9 to TRBJ2-7, with 12 bases that match TRBD2. CDR3 length: 15 residues. Germline V gene sequence: CDR1 SGDLS, CDR2 YYNGEE. The trim removed 0 bases at V and 5 bases at J, leaving 3 bases unmatched. CDR3 amino acids: CASSVGTSGTNEQYF. As DNA, the CDR3 is TGTGCCAGCAGCGTAGGGACTAGCGGGACCAACGAGCAGTACTTC.

This clonotype was seen repeatedly, ten times or more. The rearrangement uses TRBV5-6 and TRBJ1-1; no firm D call. The CDR3 sequence is 14 residues long. Germline V gene sequence: CDR1 SGHDT, CDR2 YYEEEE. The V end was cut by 0 bases, the J end by 1 base, with 7 bases between. The CDR3 coding sequence is TGTGCCAGCAGCTTGGGTTTAGGGAACACTGAAGCTTTCTTT. This gives the protein CASSLGLGNTEAFF.

This chain connects TRBV29-1 to TRBJ1-2; D gene ambiguous. This CDR3 has 13 residues. CDR1 is SQVTM, CDR2 ANQGSEA, per germline. The V end lost 4 bases, the J end lost 1 base, and 10 bases lay between the germline ends. The CDR3 DNA follows: TGCAGCGTTGTGAGCGTTAGTAACTATGGCTACACCTTC. Amino acid sequence: CSVVSVSNYGYTF.